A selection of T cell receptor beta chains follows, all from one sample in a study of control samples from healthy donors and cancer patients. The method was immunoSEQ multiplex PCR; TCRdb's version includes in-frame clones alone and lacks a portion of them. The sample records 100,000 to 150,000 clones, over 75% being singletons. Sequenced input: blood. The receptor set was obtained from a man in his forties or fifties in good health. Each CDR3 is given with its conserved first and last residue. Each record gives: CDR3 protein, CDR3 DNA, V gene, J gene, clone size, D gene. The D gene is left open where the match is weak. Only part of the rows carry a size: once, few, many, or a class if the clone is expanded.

CASSGTSGQFF	TGTGCCAGCAGCGGGACTAGCGGGCAGTTCTTC	TRBV12-3/TRBV12-4	TRBJ2-1	.	TRBD2
CASSLYRVSYEQYF	TGTGCCAGCAGCCTATACAGGGTTTCCTACGAGCAGTACTTC	TRBV3-1/TRBV3-2	TRBJ2-7	.	.
CASSGQTGEGQPQHF	TGTGCCAGCTCCGGACAGACCGGCGAGGGTCAGCCCCAGCATTTT	TRBV18	TRBJ1-5	.	.
CASSSPGGSYNEQFF	TGTGCCAGCAGTTCGCCCGGGGGCTCCTACAATGAGCAGTTCTTC	TRBV6-5	TRBJ2-1	.	.
CASSPQIHPKYF	TGTGCCAGCAGCCCCCAGATCCACCCCAAGTATTTT	TRBV11-2	TRBJ2-3	.	.
CASSLAPDRVNTEAFF	TGTGCCAGCAGCTTGGCCCCCGACAGGGTGAACACTGAAGCTTTCTTT	TRBV5-4	TRBJ1-1	.	TRBD1
CASSDQGSTGELFF	TGTGCCAGCAGTGACCAGGGCAGCACCGGGGAGCTGTTTTTT	TRBV6-4	TRBJ2-2	.	.
CASSTDSYYGYTF	TGTGCCAGTAGCACTGACAGTTACTATGGCTACACCTTC	TRBV19	TRBJ1-2	.	.
CASSTGQYWEQYF	TGTGCCAGCAGCACAGGACAGTATTGGGAGCAGTACTTC	TRBV13	TRBJ2-7	.	.
CASSPNRQITNEKLFF	TGTGCCAGCAGCCCAAACAGACAGATAACTAATGAAAAACTGTTTTTT	TRBV3-1/TRBV3-2	TRBJ1-4	.	.
CASSPTGEFYQPQHF	TGTGCCAGCAGCCCGACAGGGGAGTTTTACCAGCCCCAGCATTTT	TRBV7-2	TRBJ1-5	.	TRBD1
CASSLVGSGNTIYF	TGTGCCAGCAGCTTGGTCGGCTCTGGAAACACCATATATTTT	TRBV5-6	TRBJ1-3	.	.
CASSGDQPQHF	TGTGCCAGCAGTGGGGATCAGCCCCAGCATTTT	TRBV6-6	TRBJ1-5	few	.
CASSFAGGTQYF	TGCGCCAGCAGTTTTGCCGGTGGGACCCAGTACTTC	TRBV23-1	TRBJ2-5	.	.
CASSSSRGNEQFF	TGTGCCAGCAGTTCCTCCCGCGGGAATGAGCAGTTCTTC	TRBV12-3/TRBV12-4	TRBJ2-1	.	.
CASSQEVGGRVYGYTF	TGCGCCAGCAGCCAAGAGGTGGGGGGTCGCGTCTATGGCTACACCTTC	TRBV4-1	TRBJ1-2	.	.
CASSTGGSYEQYF	TGTGCCAGCAGCACCGGGGGGTCCTACGAGCAGTACTTC	TRBV5-8	TRBJ2-7	.	TRBD2
CASSLMKGGGTEAFF	TGTGCCAGCAGCTTGATGAAAGGGGGCGGCACTGAAGCTTTCTTT	TRBV7-9	TRBJ1-1	.	TRBD1
CASSLIRGVRYEQYF	TGTGCCAGCAGCTTAATACGAGGGGTCCGCTACGAGCAGTACTTC	TRBV11-2	TRBJ2-7	.	.
CASSETLIVDGYTF	TGTGCCAGCAGTGAAACCTTAATTGTAGATGGCTACACCTTC	TRBV2	TRBJ1-2	.	.
CASSLAGQSYGYTF	TGTGCCAGCAGCTTAGCCGGACAGAGCTATGGCTACACCTTC	TRBV7-8	TRBJ1-2	.	.
CASDQSYNEQFF	TGTGCCAGCGACCAATCCTACAATGAGCAGTTCTTC	TRBV2	TRBJ2-1	.	.
CAISASGGAETGELFF	TGTGCCATCAGTGCTAGCGGGGGGGCCGAAACCGGGGAGCTGTTTTTT	TRBV10-3	TRBJ2-2	.	TRBD2
CAISESVYNSGANVLTF	TGTGCCATCAGTGAGTCGGTCTACAACTCTGGGGCCAACGTCCTGACTTTC	TRBV10-3	TRBJ2-6	.	.
CASSVDGGGADEQFF	TGTGCCAGCAGCGTAGACGGCGGGGGGGCCGATGAGCAGTTCTTC	TRBV9	TRBJ2-1	.	TRBD2
CASRLVESPDTDTQYF	TGTGCAAGTCGCTTAGTGGAGTCGCCAGACACAGATACGCAGTATTTT	TRBV12-2	TRBJ2-3	.	.
CASSFQGGTEAFF	TGTGCCAGCAGCTTCCAGGGCGGCACTGAAGCTTTCTTT	TRBV11-2	TRBJ1-1	.	.